The 32 T cell receptor beta chains given below trace back to one sample, sequenced in a study of early T cells in non-severe SARS-CoV-2 infection. Via MiXCR, TCRdb re-called the 5' RACE reads, giving one row per CDR3 protein. The sample contains tens of thousands of distinct CDR3 sequences, around 13% of which appear only once. The specimen sequenced was whole blood. The receptors shown here come from an adult who was a healthcare worker with PCR-confirmed SARS-CoV-2 infection or an uninfected control (not recorded which).

The V call is TRBV5-1, the J call TRBJ2-5, with D perhaps assigned TRBD1 or TRBD2 (5 bases each). V lost 4 bases to trimming and J lost 1 base, with 11 bases between them. Germline V gene lookup returns CDR1 SGHRS and CDR2 YFSETQ. The CDR3 has 14 amino acids. In DNA form, the CDR3 reads TGCGCCAGCAGCCTAGGGACCATCCAAGAGACCCAGTACTTC. It is translated as CASSLGTIQETQYF.

This clonotype was found a few times. The J gene is TRBJ2-1, the V gene TRBV24-1; a possible D gene is TRBD2 (6 bases). There are 16 residues in the CDR3. The germline CDR1 and CDR2 sequences are KGHDR and SFDVKD. The V end was cut by 0 bases, the J end by 4 bases, with 12 bases between. The CDR3 DNA is TGTGCCACCAGTGATTTGGCGGGGAGTGGGTACAATGAGCAGTTCTTC. Protein sequence: CATSDLAGSGYNEQFF.

The chain employs TRBV7-2 and TRBJ1-2; D perhaps matches TRBD1 (6 bases). From germline, CDR1 is SGHTA and CDR2 FQGNSA. The CDR3 runs 14 residues. With 3 bases removed from V and 4 bases from J, the gap between germline ends came to 12 bases. This chain's CDR3 is CASSFGGGTYGYTF. CDR3 DNA sequence: TGTGCCAGCAGCTTTGGGGGCGGGACCTATGGCTACACCTTC.

There are many counts of this clonotype. V usage is TRBV29-1 and J usage is TRBJ2-2; D possibly corresponds to TRBD2 (6 bases). Germline assignment: CDR1 SQVTM and CDR2 ANQGSEA. The CDR3 has 16 amino acids. V gave up 0 bases and J gave up 1 base, with 12 bases separating them. As DNA, the CDR3 is TGCAGCGTTGAAGATCGGAGTAGCGGGAACACCGGGGAGCTGTTTTTT. Amino acid sequence: CSVEDRSSGNTGELFF.

This clonotype was seen a handful of times. The rearrangement joins TRBV7-2 to TRBJ2-3; TRBD2 matches 7 bases. This CDR3 region has 17 residues. CDR1 is SGHTA and CDR2 is FQGNSA in the germline V gene. J gave up 1 base and V 0 bases, and 7 bases lay outside the gene matches. CDR3 bases: TGTGCCAGCAGCTTAGCAGGGCGGGGGTCAGGCACAGATACGCAGTATTTT. It translates to CASSLAGRGSGTDTQYF.

This clonotype was seen only a few times. The rearrangement links TRBV5-1 to TRBJ2-1; D perhaps matches TRBD2 (6 bases). The CDR3 totals 16 residues. Germline loops: CDR1 SGHRS, CDR2 YFSETQ. The V and J ends lost 4 bases and 7 bases respectively, with 21 bases between them. The CDR3 region has the DNA TGCGCCAGCAGCCCGGGACTTGGGGAAGGATCGAATGAGCAGTTCTTC. Translating it yields CASSPGLGEGSNEQFF.

In its sample, this clonotype was seen many times. The chain is built from TRBV7-2 and TRBJ1-2; D remains unclear. Germline V gene lookup returns CDR1 SGHTA and CDR2 FQGNSA. The CDR3 is 13 residues long. Trimming pared 5 bases from V and 7 bases from J, leaving 14 bases between. The CDR3 DNA follows: TGTGCCAGCAGCCCGACCCAACTTCCTGGCTACACCTTC. Its translation: CASSPTQLPGYTF.

V is TRBV5-1 and J is TRBJ1-2; 8 positions match TRBD1. The J segment lost 6 bases and the V segment lost 0 bases, leaving 1 base of the junction unmatched. Per germline, CDR1 SGHRS and CDR2 YFSETQ. CDR3 length: 13 residues. CDR3 residues: CASSLEDRDGYTF. The CDR3 DNA follows: TGCGCCAGCAGCTTGGAGGACAGGGATGGCTACACCTTC.

The chain combines TRBV19 with TRBJ2-7; 9 bases agree with TRBD2. The trim removed 6 bases at V and 4 bases at J, leaving 10 bases unmatched. Germline V gives CDR1 LNHDA, CDR2 SQIVND (reference sequence). This CDR3 is 15 amino acids long. CDR3: CASSPAGGISYEQYF. The CDR3 coding sequence is TGTGCCAGTAGCCCAGCGGGAGGAATCTCTTACGAGCAGTACTTC.

This clonotype was seen repeatedly, ten times or more. The rearrangement joins TRBV29-1 to TRBJ2-7, with 12 bases that match TRBD1. This CDR3 comprises 16 residues. The ends lost 4 bases at V and 4 bases at J; junction bases unmatched: 11. CDR1 is SQVTM, CDR2 ANQGSEA, per germline. The CDR3 region is CSVGKTWGQGAYEQYF. The CDR3 DNA sequence: TGCAGCGTTGGAAAGACGTGGGGACAGGGGGCTTACGAGCAGTACTTC.

This clonotype was seen more than once but under ten times. Written as DNA, the CDR3 is TGTGCCAGCAGTCCGTCGGGGGAGACCCAGTACTTC. It yields the protein CASSPSGETQYF. The rearrangement joins TRBV6-6 to TRBJ2-5; D is possibly TRBD2 (5 bases). Per germline, CDR1 MNHNY and CDR2 SVGAGI (reference sequence). The CDR3 length is 12 residues. The V gene lost 5 bases and the J gene lost 5 bases, with 9 bases spanning the gap.

The sample holds a few counts of this clonotype. CDR3 DNA: TGTGCCACCGTCCGGACAGTGAACACCGGGGAGCTGTTTTTT. Translated, it gives CATVRTVNTGELFF. This chain connects TRBV28 to TRBJ2-2, with a tentative D call TRBD1 (6 bases). The germline gives CDR1 MDHEN, CDR2 SYDVKM. The CDR3 is 14 residues long. V lost 10 bases to trimming and J lost 1 base, with 13 bases between them.

This clonotype was counted a few times. Germline and junction disagree at one end, which may indicate a read error. This chain connects TRBV7-2 to TRBJ1-3; D is ambiguous. The CDR3 has 16 residues. The germline V gene has CDR1 SGHTA and CDR2 FQGNSA. In DNA form, the CDR3 reads TGTGCCAACAGCACCTATCAAGCGAGAACTGAAAACACCATATATTTT. This translates into CANSTYQARTENTIYF. The full variable domain, with the rest looked up from reference TRBV7-2 and TRBJ1-3, is GAGVSQSPSNKVTEKGKDVELRCDPISGHTALYWYRQSLGQGLEFLIYFQGNSAPDKSGLPSDRFSAERTGGSVSTLTIQRTQQEDSAVYLCANSTYQARTENTIYFGEGSWLTVV.

This clonotype was counted ten times or more. The rearrangement joins TRBV20-1 to TRBJ2-2; the D is unclear. Trimming pared 2 bases from V and 1 base from J, leaving 8 bases between. The CDR3 is 14 amino acids. Germline V lookup: CDR1 DFQATT, CDR2 SNEGSKA (reference sequence). CDR3 sequence: CSARRLMNTGELFF. CDR3 nucleotide sequence: TGCAGTGCTAGACGGCTGATGAACACCGGGGAGCTGTTTTTT.

The J gene is TRBJ2-2, the V gene TRBV12-3 or TRBV12-4; 10 nucleotides match TRBD2. The CDR3 extends over 16 amino acids. V lost 6 bases, J lost 5 bases, and 9 bases stayed unmatched. The CDR3 nucleotides are TGTGCCAGCAGATGGACTAGCGGAGAGGGGACCGGGGAGCTGTTTTTT. Its translation is CASRWTSGEGTGELFF.

This clonotype was detected only a few times. The gene calls are TRBV20-1 and TRBJ2-3, with TRBD1 matching 7 bases. Trimming took 0 bases from V and 2 from J; bases not matched to a gene: 5. The CDR3 covers 15 residues. CDR1 is DFQATT, CDR2 SNEGSKA, per germline (reference sequence). The CDR3: CSARDFGQVTDTQYF. CDR3 in DNA: TGCAGTGCTAGAGACTTCGGACAGGTCACAGATACGCAGTATTTT.

This clonotype appeared many times. The chain employs TRBV4-2 and TRBJ1-6; D may be TRBD1 (6 bases). The CDR3 loop spans 19 amino acids. Germline CDR1 and CDR2: LGHNA and YNFKEQ. Trimming took 0 bases from V and 0 from J, leaving 15 bases between them. The CDR3 coding sequence is TGTGCCAGCAGCCAAGATGGGACAACTCAGAGCTCCTATAATTCACCCCTCCACTTT. It codes for CASSQDGTTQSSYNSPLHF.

This chain joins TRBV10-2 and TRBJ2-7, with no clear D. CDR3 size: 13 residues. The germline CDR1 and CDR2 sequences are WSHSY and SAAADI. The ends were cut back, 4 bases at V and 0 bases at J, with 7 bases in the middle. The CDR3 coding sequence is TGCGCCAGCAGTGGCGGCAGCTCCTACGAGCAGTACTTC. Translation: CASSGGSSYEQYF.

A few counts support this clonotype. The chain carries TRBV5-6 and TRBJ2-3; 7 nucleotides line up with TRBD2. CDR1 SGHDT and CDR2 YYEEEE come from the germline V gene. The CDR3 contains 14 residues. With 3 bases clipped from V and 7 bases from J, the junction kept 8 bases outside the gene matches. CDR3 in DNA: TGTGCCAGCAGCTCCCGACTAGCCCCCTATACGCAGTATTTT. It encodes CASSSRLAPYTQYF.

This clonotype occurred many times. The chain couples TRBV18 to TRBJ2-7; possibly TRBD1 for D (6 bases). The V and J ends lost 0 bases and 3 bases respectively, with 12 bases between them. This CDR3 has 15 amino acids. Germline CDR1 and CDR2: KGHSH and LQKENI. The CDR3 DNA is TGTGCCAGCTCACCACCGGACAGCTTCATCTACGAGCAGTACTTC. Translating gives CASSPPDSFIYEQYF.

This clonotype appeared many times. The chain is built from TRBV7-3 and TRBJ1-1, with a possible D match to TRBD1 (6 bases). CDR1 is SGHTA and CDR2 is FQGTGA in the germline V gene. Trimming took 5 bases from V and 1 from J, leaving 14 bases between them. CDR3 length: 15 amino acids. CDR3 nucleotide sequence: TGTGCCAGCAGCCCCGACCGGACAGCGAACACTGAAGCTTTCTTT. Encoded protein: CASSPDRTANTEAFF. The full variable domain, its missing parts supplied by reference TRBV7-3 and TRBJ1-1, is GAGVSQTPSNKVTEKGKYVELRCDPISGHTALYWYRQSLGQGPEFLIYFQGTGAADDSGLPNDRFFAVRPEGSVSTLKIQRTERGDSAVYLCASSPDRTANTEAFFGQGTRLTVV.

The rearrangement links TRBV27 to TRBJ1-2; 7 bases are shared with TRBD1. In germline, CDR1 is MNHEY, CDR2 SMNVEV (reference sequence). The CDR3 is 16 residues long. With 3 bases clipped from V and 4 bases from J, the junction kept 11 bases outside the gene matches. In nucleotides, the CDR3 is TGTGCCAGCAGTTTCTGGCCCACAGGGGCGGGCTATGGCTACACCTTC. This gives the protein CASSFWPTGAGYGYTF.

This chain links TRBV20-1 with TRBJ2-3; 10 bases are shared with TRBD2. This CDR3 has 14 residues. After removal of 6 bases from V and 4 bases from J, the junction contained 7 bases not matched to a gene. Germline-derived CDR1 and CDR2 are DFQATT and SNEGSKA (reference sequence). CDR3 bases: TGCAGTGCACCCTATAGCGGGGGGCCAGATACGCAGTATTTT. Residues: CSAPYSGGPDTQYF.

This clonotype was picked up many times. V usage is TRBV5-1 and J usage is TRBJ1-4, with 9 bases that match TRBD1. From germline, CDR1 is SGHRS and CDR2 YFSETQ. The V and J ends lost 2 bases and 4 bases, in that order; junction bases with no gene match: 9. This CDR3 has 17 amino acids. In DNA, the CDR3 is TGCGCCAGCAGCTTTGTCGGACAGGGGACACTTAATGAAAAACTGTTTTTT. Amino acids: CASSFVGQGTLNEKLFF.

In its sample, this clonotype was seen a few times. The CDR3 loop reads CASSLAISGANVLTF. DNA of the CDR3: TGCGCCAGCAGCCTGGCGATCTCTGGGGCCAACGTCCTGACTTTC. This sequence joins TRBV5-1 and TRBJ2-6; D is ambiguous. Germline values: CDR1 SGHRS, CDR2 YFSETQ. CDR3 length equals 15 residues. With 4 bases removed from V and 0 bases from J, the gap between germline ends came to 8 bases.

The chain joins TRBV28 to TRBJ2-7; 7 positions match TRBD1. V lost 6 bases to trimming and J lost 3 bases; unmatched junction nucleotides: 2. The CDR3 totals 12 residues. CDR1 is MDHEN and CDR2 is SYDVKM in the germline V gene. This CDR3 is CASSYRGYEQYF. The CDR3 coding sequence is TGTGCCAGCAGCTACAGGGGCTACGAGCAGTACTTC. The complete variable domain, with remaining parts taken from reference TRBV28 and TRBJ2-7, reads DVKVTQSSRYLVKRTGEKVFLECVQDMDHENMFWYRQDPGLGLRLIYFSYDVKMKEKGDIPEGYSVSREKKERFSLILESASTNQTSMYLCASSYRGYEQYFGPGTRLTVT.

The chain carries TRBV7-9 and TRBJ2-5; TRBD1 might be the D (6 bases). Trimming removed 5 bases at V and 5 bases at J, with 18 bases between. The CDR3 covers 15 residues. Germline V gives CDR1 SEHNR, CDR2 FQNEAQ (reference sequence). CDR3 sequence: CASSPTTGQAETQYF. Here the CDR3 DNA reads TGTGCCAGCAGCCCAACGACAGGTCAGGCTGAGACCCAGTACTTC.

The chain uses TRBV12-3 or TRBV12-4 and TRBJ2-5; 7 bases are a match to TRBD2. J gave up 5 bases and V 8 bases, and 11 bases lay outside the gene matches. This CDR3 spans 14 amino acids. The CDR3 here is CASVGGGSEETQYF. The CDR3, as DNA: TGTGCCAGCGTTGGGGGGGGTAGCGAGGAGACCCAGTACTTC.

This clonotype was observed at least ten times. This rearrangement joins TRBV19 to TRBJ1-2; TRBD1 is a possible D gene (5 bases). Between the trimmed V and J ends, which lost 6 bases and 3 bases, there was a span of 17 bases. The CDR3 covers 15 residues. Germline values: CDR1 LNHDA, CDR2 SQIVND (reference sequence). CDR3 sequence reads: CASRWDSLGDYGYTF. The CDR3, as DNA: TGTGCCAGTAGATGGGACTCGCTGGGGGACTATGGCTACACCTTC.

This clonotype has a count of ten or more. V gene TRBV3-1 combines with J gene TRBJ1-6; no reliable D call. The V and J ends lost 4 bases and 10 bases respectively, with 14 bases between them. CDR1 LGHDT and CDR2 YNNKEL come from the germline V gene (reference sequence). The CDR3 runs 14 residues. The CDR3 nucleotides read TGTGCCAGCAGCCTTGAGGGAGTTCACTCACCCCTCCACTTT. It yields the protein CASSLEGVHSPLHF.

This clonotype was seen a single time. The chain recombines TRBV24-1 with TRBJ2-1, with 10 bases that match TRBD2. With V trimmed by 3 bases and J by 2 bases, 0 bases remained unmatched. The CDR3 is 15 amino acids. In germline, CDR1 is KGHDR, CDR2 SFDVKD. The CDR3 here is CATSDSGRAYNEQFF. The CDR3 DNA reads as TGTGCCACCAGTGATAGCGGGAGGGCCTACAATGAGCAGTTCTTC.

This clonotype was seen a handful of times. The chain carries TRBV7-2 and TRBJ1-4; no clear D gene. Germline V lookup: CDR1 SGHTA, CDR2 FQGNSA. This CDR3 contains 13 residues. Trimming removed 1 base from V and 8 bases from J, with 8 bases in between. CDR3 bases: TGTGCCAGCAGCTTAGATCGCGAAGAAAAACTGTTTTTT. Its protein product is CASSLDREEKLFF. Combining the CDR3 with reference TRBV7-2 and TRBJ1-4 gives the whole variable domain GAGVSQSPSNKVTEKGKDVELRCDPISGHTALYWYRQSLGQGLEFLIYFQGNSAPDKSGLPSDRFSAERTGGSVSTLTIQRTQQEDSAVYLCASSLDREEKLFFGSGTQLSVL.